The next 9 T cell receptor beta chains were all read from a single sample in a study of blood T cell repertoires in COVID-19. The table came from immunoSEQ multiplex PCR; TCRdb's copy has only in-frame clones and leaves some out. The sample carries 350,000 to 400,000 clones, 90% to 95% recorded once. The material sequenced was PBMCs or T cells enriched from blood (not recorded which). These receptors were taken from a woman in her forties who had been exposed to COVID-19.

CDR3 amino acids: CATSRDREGGYTF. The CDR3 bases are TGTGCCACCAGCAGAGATCGTGAGGGTGGCTACACCTTC. V usage is TRBV15 and J usage is TRBJ1-2; D unresolved. Looked up from germline, CDR1 is LNHNV and CDR2 is YYDKDF (reference sequence). V lost 0 bases and J lost 7, with 9 bases in between. The length of the CDR3 is 13 residues.

The rearrangement links TRBV4-3 to TRBJ1-1; D may be TRBD1 (5 bases). CDR3 length equals 15 residues. Trimming stripped 6 bases from V and 0 bases from J, with 14 bases between. Germline loops: CDR1 LGHNA, CDR2 YSLEER. The CDR3 loop reads CASSGGWRMNTEAFF. CDR3 coding DNA: TGCGCCAGCAGTGGGGGGTGGCGCATGAACACTGAAGCTTTCTTT.

This clone was detected once. The chain joins TRBV5-1 to TRBJ2-3, with D perhaps matching TRBD1 (6 bases). V lost 4 bases, J lost 5 bases, and 17 bases lay in between. The germline CDR1 and CDR2 sequences are SGHRS and YFSETQ. The CDR3 loop spans 15 amino acids. The CDR3 loop reads CASSPNGLQGDTQYF. The CDR3 DNA reads TGCGCCAGCAGCCCGAATGGCCTACAGGGAGATACGCAGTATTTT.

The chain is built from TRBV10-3 and TRBJ1-1; no definite D call. V dropped 2 bases and J dropped 8 bases, with 12 bases sitting between them. This CDR3 is 13 amino acids long. CDR1 and CDR2 from the germline V gene are ENHRY and SYGVKD. The CDR3 protein is CAISEPWAGEAFF. CDR3 coding DNA: TGTGCCATCAGTGAGCCGTGGGCAGGCGAAGCTTTCTTT.

The rearrangement uses TRBV7-9 and TRBJ2-3; 7 nucleotides line up with TRBD1. Germline V gene data show CDR1 as SEHNR and CDR2 as FQNEAQ (reference sequence). Losses at the gene ends were 5 bases for V and 1 base for J; bases not matched to a gene: 3. This CDR3 comprises 14 residues. CDR3 amino acids: CASSGTDRTDTQYF. The CDR3 DNA reads TGTGCCAGCAGCGGGACAGACCGCACAGATACGCAGTATTTT. Full variable domain (outside the CDR3, taken from reference TRBV7-9 and TRBJ2-3): DTGVSQNPRHKITKRGQNVTFRCDPISEHNRLYWYRQTLGQGPEFLTYFQNEAQLEKSRLLSDRFSAERPKGSFSTLEIQRTEQGDSAMYLCASSGTDRTDTQYFGPGTRLTVL.

About this clone itself: An end of the junction differs from the germline gene, which may be a read error. The rearrangement uses TRBV2 and TRBJ1-5; 7 bases map to TRBD1. Germline CDR1 is SNHLY and CDR2 is FYNNEI. The CDR3 has 13 residues. The CDR3 DNA is TGTGTCAGCAGAGGGGGCGAGGATCAGCCCCAGCATTTT. Protein: CVSRGGEDQPQHF.

This chain links TRBV29-1 with TRBJ2-7; 7 bases agree with TRBD1. Germline CDR1 SQVTM, CDR2 ANQGSEA. This CDR3 is built from 13 residues. The V gene end was trimmed by 6 bases and the J gene end by 1 base; junction bases not matched to a gene: 6. DNA for the CDR3: TGCAGCGTCCGAGGGGGCCCATCCTACGAGCAGTACTTC. Its protein product is CSVRGGPSYEQYF.

The rearrangement joins TRBV6-5 to TRBJ2-2; D might be TRBD2 (6 bases). The CDR3 consists of 12 residues. Trimming removed 11 bases from V and 8 bases from J, with 15 bases in between. Germline lookup yields CDR1 MNHEY and CDR2 SVGAGI. The chain's CDR3 is CAAGSTAGELFF. CDR3 sequence (DNA): TGTGCCGCGGGAAGTACGGCTGGGGAGCTGTTTTTT.

This sequence joins TRBV12-3 or TRBV12-4 and TRBJ2-1, with D uncertain. Trimming pared 6 bases from V and 3 bases from J, leaving 9 bases between. This CDR3 has 13 amino acids. The CDR3 DNA reads as TGTGCCAGCAGGTCAAACAACTACAATGAGCAGTTCTTC. Translating gives CASRSNNYNEQFF.